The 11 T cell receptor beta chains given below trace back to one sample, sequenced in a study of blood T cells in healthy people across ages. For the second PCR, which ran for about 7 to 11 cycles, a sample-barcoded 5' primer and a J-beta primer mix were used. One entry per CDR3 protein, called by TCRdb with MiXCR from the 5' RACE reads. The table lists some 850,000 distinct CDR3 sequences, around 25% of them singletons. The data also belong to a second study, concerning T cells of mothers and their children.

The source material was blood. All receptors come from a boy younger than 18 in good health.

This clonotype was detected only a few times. The CDR3 nucleotides read TGTGCCAGCAGCGTATCAGGGTCGGAGTACAATGAGCAGTTCTTC. Residues: CASSVSGSEYNEQFF. The chain recombines TRBV9 with TRBJ2-1, with D possibly matching TRBD1 (5 bases). The CDR3 is 15 amino acids. CDR1 is SGDLS and CDR2 is YYNGEE in the germline V gene. Trimming left V 1 base short and J 4 bases short, with 12 bases between.

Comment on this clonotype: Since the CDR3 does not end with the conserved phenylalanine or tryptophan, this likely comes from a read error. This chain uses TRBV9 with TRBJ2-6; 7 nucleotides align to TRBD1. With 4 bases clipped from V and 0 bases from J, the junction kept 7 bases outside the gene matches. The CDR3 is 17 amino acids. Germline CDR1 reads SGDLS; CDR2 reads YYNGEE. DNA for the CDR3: TGTGCCAGCAGCACCCGGGACAGAAACTCTGGGGCCAACGTCCTGACTCTC. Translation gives CASSTRDRNSGANVLTL.

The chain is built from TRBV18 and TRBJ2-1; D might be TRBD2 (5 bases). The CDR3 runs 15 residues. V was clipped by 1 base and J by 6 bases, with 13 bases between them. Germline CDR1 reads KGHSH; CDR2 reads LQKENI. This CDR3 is CASSPLALRSNEQFF. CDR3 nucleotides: TGTGCCAGCTCACCACTAGCGCTGCGTTCCAATGAGCAGTTCTTC.

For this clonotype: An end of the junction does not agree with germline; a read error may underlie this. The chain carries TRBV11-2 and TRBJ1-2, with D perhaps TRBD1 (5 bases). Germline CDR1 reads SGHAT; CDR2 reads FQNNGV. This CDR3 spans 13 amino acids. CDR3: CASSLDSRYGYTF. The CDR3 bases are TGTGCCAGCAGCCTAGACAGCCGCTATGGCTACACCTTC.

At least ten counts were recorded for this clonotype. CDR3 residues: CASSQEGGMGAFF. CDR3 DNA: TGTGCCAGCAGCCAAGAAGGTGGGATGGGCGCTTTCTTT. The chain employs TRBV3-1 and TRBJ1-1, with D unresolved. The CDR3 runs to 13 residues. Germline values: CDR1 LGHDT, CDR2 YNNKEL (reference sequence). Trimming stripped 0 bases from V and 11 bases from J, with 13 bases between. Full variable domain (missing parts from reference TRBV3-1 and TRBJ1-1): DTAVSQTPKYLVTQMGNDKSIKCEQNLGHDTMYWYKQDSKKFLKIMFSYNNKELIINETVPNRFSPKSPDKAHLNLHINSLELGDSAVYFCASSQEGGMGAFFGQGTRLTVV.

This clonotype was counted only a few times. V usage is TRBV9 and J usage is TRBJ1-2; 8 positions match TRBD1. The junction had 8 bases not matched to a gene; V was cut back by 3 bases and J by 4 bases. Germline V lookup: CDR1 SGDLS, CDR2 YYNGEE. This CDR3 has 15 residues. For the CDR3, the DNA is TGTGCCAGCAGCGAATCAGGGGGCGCGATCTATGGCTACACCTTC. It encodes CASSESGGAIYGYTF.

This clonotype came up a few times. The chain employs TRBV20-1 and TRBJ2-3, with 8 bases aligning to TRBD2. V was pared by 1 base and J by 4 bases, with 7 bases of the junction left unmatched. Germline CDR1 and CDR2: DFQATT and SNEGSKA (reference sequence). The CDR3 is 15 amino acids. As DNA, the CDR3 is TGCAGTGCTAGAGTCCGGGGGGGTGGGGCAGATACGCAGTATTTT. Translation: CSARVRGGGADTQYF.

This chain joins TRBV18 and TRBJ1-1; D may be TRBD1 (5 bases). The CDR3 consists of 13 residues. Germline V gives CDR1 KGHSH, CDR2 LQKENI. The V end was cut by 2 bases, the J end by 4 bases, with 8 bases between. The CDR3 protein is CASSPEGTTEAFF. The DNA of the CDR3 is TGTGCCAGCTCACCAGAAGGGACCACTGAAGCTTTCTTT.

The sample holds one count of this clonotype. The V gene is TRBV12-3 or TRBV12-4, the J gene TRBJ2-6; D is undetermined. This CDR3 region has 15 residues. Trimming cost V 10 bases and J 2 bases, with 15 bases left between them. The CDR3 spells CATSIRQAGANVLTF. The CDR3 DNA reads TGTGCCACTTCCATCCGGCAGGCTGGGGCCAACGTCCTGACTTTC.

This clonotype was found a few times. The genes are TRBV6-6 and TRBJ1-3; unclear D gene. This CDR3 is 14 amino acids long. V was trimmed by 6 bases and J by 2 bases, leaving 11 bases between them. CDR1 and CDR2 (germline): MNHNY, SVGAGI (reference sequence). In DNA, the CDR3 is TGTGCCAGCAGAACTCCGGGCCCTGGAAACACCATATATTTT. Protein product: CASRTPGPGNTIYF.

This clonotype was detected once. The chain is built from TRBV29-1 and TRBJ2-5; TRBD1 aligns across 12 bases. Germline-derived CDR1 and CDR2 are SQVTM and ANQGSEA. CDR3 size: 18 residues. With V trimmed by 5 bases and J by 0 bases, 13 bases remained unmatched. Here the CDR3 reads CSVSAVPGQGAYQETQYF. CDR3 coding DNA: TGCAGCGTTTCCGCCGTCCCGGGACAGGGGGCGTACCAAGAGACCCAGTACTTC. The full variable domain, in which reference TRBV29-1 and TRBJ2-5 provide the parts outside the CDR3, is SAVISQKPSRDICQRGTSLTIQCQVDSQVTMMFWYRQQPGQSLTLIATANQGSEATYESGFVIDKFPISRPNLTFSTLTVSNMSPEDSSIYLCSVSAVPGQGAYQETQYFGPGTRLLVL.